These T cell receptor beta chains were read from a single sample in a study of cytomegalovirus exposure and HLA in healthy donors. The assay was immunoSEQ multiplex PCR, and TCRdb's table has in-frame clones only and misses some. The sample lists roughly 98,000 clones; under 80% were seen once. Sequenced input: PBMCs. The receptors here all came from a man aged 40-55 years in good health and CMV-seronegative. CDR3s include the opening cysteine and the closing phenylalanine or tryptophan. A D gene is named only where the DNA matches it firmly. Clone size is shown for a subset of rows, as once, few, many or a class of expanded clone.

d_call j_call clone_size v_call cdr3_aa cdr3_nt
TRBD2 TRBJ2-3 - TRBV11-3 CASSLVRTSGEQYF TGTGCCAGCAGCCTAGTCAGGACTAGCGGGGAGCAGTATTTT
- TRBJ2-4 - TRBV28 CASSSADLKNIQYF TGTGCCAGCAGCTCCGCGGACTTAAAAAACATTCAGTACTTC
- TRBJ1-2 - TRBV15 CATSRDLAGVYGYTF TGTGCCACCAGCAGAGATCTGGCGGGGGTCTATGGCTACACCTTC
- TRBJ2-5 once TRBV4-1 CASSQEGRGGETQYF TGCGCCAGCAGCCAAGAGGGTCGGGGTGGGGAGACCCAGTACTTC
- TRBJ1-1 - TRBV28 CASSLEIMNTEAFF TGTGCCAGCAGTTTAGAGATCATGAACACTGAAGCTTTCTTT
TRBD2 TRBJ2-7 - TRBV7-3 CASSSSGGTSYEQYF TGTGCCAGCAGCTCAAGCGGGGGGACCTCCTACGAGCAGTACTTC
- TRBJ1-3 - TRBV4-1 CASSQEFGVSGNTIYF TGCGCCAGCAGCCAGGAATTCGGGGTCTCTGGAAACACCATATATTTT
- TRBJ1-2 few TRBV30 CACTGTQNYGYTF TGTGCCTGCACCGGGACACAAAACTATGGCTACACCTTC
TRBD2 TRBJ2-3 - TRBV7-2 CASSPLAGGTDTQYF TGTGCCAGCAGCCCACTAGCGGGGGGGACAGATACGCAGTATTTT
- TRBJ1-6 - TRBV6-5 CASRAPRGYNSPLHF TGTGCCAGCAGGGCCCCAAGGGGCTATAATTCACCCCTCCACTTT
- TRBJ2-7 - TRBV6-6 CASSSRTGHEQYF TGTGCCAGCAGTTCCCGTACAGGTCACGAGCAGTACTTC
TRBD2 TRBJ2-7 once TRBV28 CASSRGLAGVLSYEQYF TGTGCCAGCAGTCGCGGACTAGCGGGAGTTTTGTCCTACGAGCAGTACTTC
TRBD1 TRBJ2-5 - TRBV7-9 CASRDRTGEETQYF TGTGCCAGCAGAGATCGGACAGGCGAGGAGACCCAGTACTTC
TRBD1 TRBJ1-6 - TRBV7-7 CASSPGTGDSYNSPLHF TGTGCCAGCAGCCCCGGGACAGGGGATTCCTATAATTCACCCCTCCACTTT
TRBD1 TRBJ2-2 - TRBV6-6 CASSYGTGAGTGELFF TGTGCCAGCAGTTATGGGACAGGGGCAGGCACCGGGGAGCTGTTTTTT
TRBD2 TRBJ2-3 - TRBV5-4 CASSLRYGGTDTQYF TGTGCCAGCAGCCTGCGGTACGGGGGGACAGATACGCAGTATTTT